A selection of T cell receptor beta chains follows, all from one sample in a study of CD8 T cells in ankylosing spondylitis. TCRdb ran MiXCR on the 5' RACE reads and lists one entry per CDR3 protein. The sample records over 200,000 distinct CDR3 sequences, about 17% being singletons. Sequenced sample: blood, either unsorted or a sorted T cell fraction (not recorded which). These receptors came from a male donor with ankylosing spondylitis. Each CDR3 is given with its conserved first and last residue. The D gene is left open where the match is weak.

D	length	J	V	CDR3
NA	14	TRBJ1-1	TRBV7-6	CASSPTTKGTEAFF
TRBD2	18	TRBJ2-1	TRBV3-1	CASSQEGGRALRNNEQFF
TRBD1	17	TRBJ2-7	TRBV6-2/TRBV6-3	CASSYDPEGTVSYEQYF
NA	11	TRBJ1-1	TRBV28	CASSEPGEAFF
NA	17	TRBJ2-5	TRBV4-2	CASSQGWGESVQETQYF
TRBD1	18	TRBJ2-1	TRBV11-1	CASSPTPGTENSYNEQFF
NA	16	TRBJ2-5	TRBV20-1	CSASSGWGGASMTQYF
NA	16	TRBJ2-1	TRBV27	CASSSPDAVNYNEQFF
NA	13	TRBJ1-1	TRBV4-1	CASSQGAGTEAFF
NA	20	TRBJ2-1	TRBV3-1	CASSQEEVGTRPLGYNEQFF
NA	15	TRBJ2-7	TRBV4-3	CASSQGSTTTYEQYF
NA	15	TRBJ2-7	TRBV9	CASSASPESSYEQYF
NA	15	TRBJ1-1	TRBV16	CASSQTMVSNTEAFF
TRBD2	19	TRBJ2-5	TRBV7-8	CASSLAVILAGGIAETQYF
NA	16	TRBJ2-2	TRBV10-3	CAISEGEGVLAGELFF
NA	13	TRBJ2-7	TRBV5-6	CASSTTAPYEQYF
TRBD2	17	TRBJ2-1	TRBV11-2	CASSLAPTSGSYNEQFF
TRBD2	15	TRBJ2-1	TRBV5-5	CASVEGLAGWDEQFF
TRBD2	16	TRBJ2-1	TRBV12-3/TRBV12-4	CASTSWSGRAGQEQFF
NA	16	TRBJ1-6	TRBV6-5	CASSLEVGAYNSPLHF
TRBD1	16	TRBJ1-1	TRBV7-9	CASSSKQGAMNTEAFF
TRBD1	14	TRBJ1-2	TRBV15	CATSGQGNNYGYTF
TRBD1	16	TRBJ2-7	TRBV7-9	CASSFTGGETVYEQYF
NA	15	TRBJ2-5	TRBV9	CASSVEGRSQETQYF
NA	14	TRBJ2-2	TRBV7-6	CASSFEGTTGELFF
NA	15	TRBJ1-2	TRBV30	CAWSVPPRAWSGYTF
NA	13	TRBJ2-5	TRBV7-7	CASSGRLQETQYF
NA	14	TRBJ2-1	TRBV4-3	CASSQGRYGNEQFF
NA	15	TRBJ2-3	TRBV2	CASSEVAGTTDTQYF
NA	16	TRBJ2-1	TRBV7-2	CASSLDPLTSYNEQFF
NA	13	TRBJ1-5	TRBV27	CASSLSGVQPQHF
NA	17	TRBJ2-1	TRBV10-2	CASSGLTLRDSYNEQFF
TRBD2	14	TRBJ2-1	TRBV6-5	CASSYSSGSNEQFF
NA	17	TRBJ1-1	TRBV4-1	CASSLGPFWVANTEAFF
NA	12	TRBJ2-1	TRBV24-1	CATRSPASEQFF
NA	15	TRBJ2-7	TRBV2	CASSESPGNSYEQYF
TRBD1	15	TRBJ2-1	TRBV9	CASSVAGGEYNEQFF
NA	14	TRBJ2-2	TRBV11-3	CASSTRENTGELFF
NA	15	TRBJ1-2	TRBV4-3	CASSQRTPGLYGYTF
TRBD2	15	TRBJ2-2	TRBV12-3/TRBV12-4	CASSPGLVGTGELFF
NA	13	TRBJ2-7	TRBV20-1	CSARQGGRYEQYF